This TCR beta chain comes out of a study of identical twins. This clonotype was picked up a small number of times. CDR1 is LGHNA, CDR2 YNFKEQ, per germline. Trimming took off 2 bases at V and 3 bases at J, with 13 bases between the two ends. The CDR3 covers 15 residues. MiXCR was run by TCRdb on the 5' RACE reads, yielding one entry per CDR3 protein. The sample holds hundreds of thousands of distinct CDR3 sequences, roughly 9.7% seen once. The sample was also reused in another study, on yellow fever vaccine responses in identical twins.

This sequence originates from a woman aged 18-35 years in good health. The J gene is TRBJ1-1, the V gene TRBV4-2; tentatively, D is TRBD1 (5 bases). The sequencing sample was made of CD8+ T cells sorted from blood. The CDR3 nucleotides read TGTGCCAGCAGCCAAATTTCCCAGGGACACACTGAAGCTTTCTTT. It encodes CASSQISQGHTEAFF.